Detailed here is one TCR beta chain. Germline V gene data show CDR1 as KGHSH and CDR2 as LQKENI. This CDR3 is 13 amino acids long. The data belong to a study of monozygotic twins with inflammatory bowel disease. Total RNA input per TCR library was approximately 3.5 ug. TCRdb reprocessed the 5' RACE reads, with one entry per CDR3 protein and no DNA. Across around 190,000 distinct CDR3 sequences, the top ten clones capture approximately 1.6% of the sample. V is TRBV18 and J is TRBJ2-7. This clonotype was sampled from a human donor with ulcerative colitis or Crohn's disease, or a healthy co-twin of an affected twin (not recorded which). The source material was blood. Here the CDR3 reads CASSPPLIQEQYF.